These 29 T cell receptor beta chains came from one sample sequenced in a study of blood T cell repertoires in COVID-19. Measured with immunoSEQ multiplex PCR; TCRdb has only the in-frame clones, and not every one. Here the sample spans about 380,000 clones, over 75% being singletons. The sequencing sample was made of PBMCs or T cells enriched from blood (not recorded which). The source is a young man who had recovered from COVID-19.

The V and J genes are TRBV7-8 and TRBJ1-2; D not certain. Trimming cost V 1 base and J 2 bases, with 14 bases left between them. This CDR3 contains 16 residues. Germline CDR1 SGHVS, CDR2 FQNEAQ. The CDR3 DNA is TGTGCCAGCAGCTTAGAACGGAGGGTTACCAACTATGGCTACACCTTC. Its translation: CASSLERRVTNYGYTF. Full variable domain (outside the CDR3, taken from reference TRBV7-8 and TRBJ1-2): GAGVSQSPRYKVAKRGQDVALRCDPISGHVSLFWYQQALGQGPEFLTYFQNEAQLDKSGLPSDRFFAERPEGSVSTLKIQRTQQEDSAVYLCASSLERRVTNYGYTFGSGTRLTVV.

The genes are TRBV30 and TRBJ2-5; D gene uncertain. Trimming cost V 0 bases and J 1 base, with 6 bases left between them. CDR3 length: 13 residues. Germline V lookup: CDR1 GTSNPN, CDR2 SVGIG (reference sequence). For the CDR3, the DNA is TGTGCCTGGAGTGTAACCAGCCAAGAGACCCAGTACTTC. Translation: CAWSVTSQETQYF. Together with reference TRBV30 and TRBJ2-5, the CDR3 gives the full variable domain: SQTIHQWPATLVQPVGSPLSLECTVEGTSNPNLYWYRQAAGRGLQLLFYSVGIGQISSEVPQNLSASRPQDRQFILSSKKLLLSDSGFYLCAWSVTSQETQYFGPGTRLLVL.

The chain couples TRBV7-2 to TRBJ1-5, with TRBD1 matching over 9 bases. V gave up 5 bases and J gave up 7 bases; unmatched junction bases: 9. CDR3 length: 15 residues. From germline, CDR1 is SGHTA and CDR2 FQGNSA. CDR3 in DNA: TGTGCCAGCAGCATAGACAGGGGGATCAGGCAGCCCCAGCATTTT. It specifies CASSIDRGIRQPQHF.

The chain employs TRBV19 and TRBJ2-5; 12 bases line up with TRBD1. Losses at the gene ends were 7 bases for V and 5 bases for J; bases not matched to a gene: 11. The germline V gene encodes CDR1 LNHDA and CDR2 SQIVND (reference sequence). The CDR3 length is 16 residues. The CDR3 loop is CASIGAGTGGAETQYF. The CDR3 nucleotides read TGTGCCAGTATCGGTGCCGGGACAGGGGGCGCCGAGACCCAGTACTTC.

This chain links TRBV11-2 with TRBJ1-2, with 8 positions matching TRBD1. V shed 5 bases, J shed 8 bases, and the junction held 10 bases outside the gene matches. The CDR3 consists of 14 residues. CDR1 SGHAT and CDR2 FQNNGV come from the germline V gene. The CDR3 is CASSLRPQGEGYTF. Written as DNA, the CDR3 is TGTGCCAGCAGCCTTAGACCACAGGGGGAGGGCTACACCTTC.

The chain recombines TRBV19 with TRBJ1-1; D call uncertain. Trimming removed 3 bases at V and 6 bases at J, with 14 bases between. Germline CDR1 LNHDA, CDR2 SQIVND (reference sequence). This CDR3 comprises 14 residues. The CDR3 spells CASSMVSARAEAFF. The DNA for the CDR3 is TGTGCCAGTAGTATGGTATCCGCCCGGGCTGAAGCTTTCTTT.

V is TRBV2 and J is TRBJ2-1; D is unclear. The CDR3 is 11 residues long. The V gene lost 3 bases and the J gene lost 10 bases, with 7 bases spanning the gap. Germline V gene lookup returns CDR1 SNHLY and CDR2 FYNNEI. The CDR3 region is CASSEEAEQFF. CDR3 DNA sequence: TGTGCCAGCAGTGAGGAAGCGGAGCAGTTCTTC.

CDR3 sequence: CASSPSQGYQETQYF. The CDR3 nucleotides are TGTGCCAGCTCACCATCTCAGGGATACCAAGAGACCCAGTACTTC. The V and J genes are TRBV18 and TRBJ2-5; D is possibly TRBD1 (5 bases). There are 15 residues in the CDR3. CDR1 and CDR2 (germline): KGHSH, LQKENI. Trimming removed 2 bases from V and 0 bases from J, with 10 bases in between.

V is TRBV6-5 and J is TRBJ1-4; 7 nucleotides match TRBD1. V dropped 6 bases and J dropped 3; count of bases not matched to a gene: 4. Per germline, CDR1 MNHEY and CDR2 SVGAGI. The CDR3 runs to 14 residues. The CDR3 sequence is CASRGTGANEKLFF. The DNA of the CDR3 is TGTGCCAGCAGGGGAACAGGGGCTAATGAAAAACTGTTTTTT.

This chain uses TRBV6-5 with TRBJ2-5; TRBD1 matches at 10 bases. Unmatched junction bases numbered 8, after V lost 6 bases and J lost 4 bases. The CDR3 is 15 amino acids. Germline V gene data show CDR1 as MNHEY and CDR2 as SVGAGI. CDR3 DNA sequence: TGTGCCAGCAGCTCGGGACAGGGGACGAGAGAGACCCAGTACTTC. Translated, it gives CASSSGQGTRETQYF.

The rearrangement joins TRBV7-9 to TRBJ2-3, with 10 bases aligning to TRBD2. CDR3 size: 19 residues. The junction had 12 bases not matched to a gene; V was cut back by 1 base and J by 2 bases. Germline CDR1 and CDR2: SEHNR and FQNEAQ (reference sequence). CDR3 region: CASSLGLAGAQTLTDTQYF. The CDR3 DNA is TGTGCCAGCAGCTTAGGTCTAGCGGGGGCCCAAACCCTCACAGATACGCAGTATTTT.

The rearrangement joins TRBV5-5 to TRBJ2-3; D is perhaps TRBD2 (6 bases). V gave up 2 bases and J gave up 0 bases, with 10 bases separating them. Per the germline V gene, CDR1 is SGHKS and CDR2 is YYEKEE (reference sequence). The CDR3 has 15 residues. CDR3 loop: CASSFGGTSTDTQYF. DNA for the CDR3: TGTGCCAGCAGCTTCGGGGGAACTAGCACAGATACGCAGTATTTT.

This rearrangement joins TRBV4-1 to TRBJ2-4; D unclear. Trimming pared 5 bases from V and 0 bases from J, leaving 8 bases between. Germline V gene lookup returns CDR1 MGHRA and CDR2 YSYEKL. This CDR3 spans 14 amino acids. The CDR3 DNA follows: TGCGCCAGCAGCGCCGAGGTAGCCAAAAACATTCAGTACTTC. Translating it yields CASSAEVAKNIQYF.

This clone has only one observation. The chain recombines TRBV19 with TRBJ1-1; D is undetermined. From germline, CDR1 is LNHDA and CDR2 SQIVND (reference sequence). CDR3 length: 13 residues. Trimming left V 6 bases short and J 1 base short, with 9 bases between. In DNA form, the CDR3 reads TGTGCCAGTAGGGTTGCAGAGAACACTGAAGCTTTCTTT. Protein: CASRVAENTEAFF.

There are a few counts of this clone. V gene TRBV5-1 combines with J gene TRBJ1-4; D is possibly TRBD1 (5 bases). V lost 5 bases and J 5 bases, leaving 13 bases between the germline ends. This CDR3 contains 14 residues. CDR1 SGHRS and CDR2 YFSETQ come from the germline V gene. CDR3 region: CASSLQAENEKLFF. In nucleotides, the CDR3 is TGCGCCAGCAGTCTACAGGCCGAGAATGAAAAACTGTTTTTT.

The rearrangement joins TRBV3-1 (or the pseudogene TRBV3-2) to TRBJ1-3, with TRBD1 as a possible D gene (6 bases). Germline V gene lookup returns CDR1 LGHDT and CDR2 YNNKEL (reference sequence). V was cut by 5 bases and J by 0 bases, with 14 bases left in between. The CDR3 covers 16 residues. For the CDR3, the DNA is TGTGCCAGCAGCTCATACAGGGACGCCTCTGGAAACACCATATATTTT. This encodes CASSSYRDASGNTIYF.

The rearrangement uses TRBV19 and TRBJ2-5; D unclear. Germline V gene lookup returns CDR1 LNHDA and CDR2 SQIVND (reference sequence). This CDR3 has 14 amino acids. V gave up 3 bases and J gave up 5 bases, with 13 bases separating them. CDR3 nucleotide sequence: TGTGCCAGTAGTATTTACGCTAATAAGGAGACCCAGTACTTC. It specifies CASSIYANKETQYF.

This rearrangement joins TRBV5-4 to TRBJ2-1; maybe TRBD2 (6 bases). V dropped 0 bases and J dropped 15 bases, with 13 bases sitting between them. The CDR3 spans 12 residues. CDR1 is SGHNT, CDR2 YYREEE, per germline (reference sequence). CDR3 DNA: TGTGCCAGCAGCTTGGACTTGGAGGGGCCGTTCTTC. Translating gives CASSLDLEGPFF. The whole variable domain, filled in from reference TRBV5-4 and TRBJ2-1, reads ETGVTQSPTHLIKTRGQQVTLRCSSQSGHNTVSWYQQALGQGPQFIFQYYREEENGRGNFPPRFSGLQFPNYSSELNVNALELDDSALYLCASSLDLEGPFFGPGTRLTVL.

The chain couples TRBV18 to TRBJ2-5; 10 bases are a match to TRBD1. CDR1 is KGHSH, CDR2 LQKENI, per germline. This CDR3 contains 15 residues. J gave up 3 bases and V 3 bases, and 4 bases lay outside the gene matches. Here the CDR3 DNA reads TGTGCCAGCTCACCGTGGGGGACAGGGGAAGAGACCCAGTACTTC. This codes for CASSPWGTGEETQYF.

The V gene is TRBV6-5, the J gene TRBJ2-7; 10 bases line up with TRBD2. The junction had 6 bases not matched to a gene; V was cut back by 2 bases and J by 2 bases. This CDR3 has 16 residues. Germline values: CDR1 MNHEY, CDR2 SVGAGI. The CDR3 loop reads CASSYGSGGAPYEQYF. CDR3 DNA sequence: TGTGCCAGCAGTTACGGGAGCGGGGGGGCTCCCTACGAGCAGTACTTC.

The chain combines TRBV12-2 with TRBJ1-5. TRBV12-2 is a pseudogene. CDR3 length: 15 amino acids. The CDR3 DNA is TGTGCAAGTCGCTTAGCTTCGGGGGGGGGACAGCCCCAGCATTTT. It specifies CASRLASGGGQPQHF.

The CDR3 coding sequence is TGTGCCAGCAACCTTCCAGGGGGAAGGACTGAAGCTTTCTTT. Translated, it gives CASNLPGGRTEAFF. The J gene is TRBJ1-1, the V gene TRBV4-2; 7 bases agree with TRBD1. V shed 7 bases, J shed 5 bases, and the junction held 10 bases outside the gene matches. Germline CDR1 LGHNA, CDR2 YNFKEQ. There are 14 residues in the CDR3.

J is TRBJ1-5 and V is TRBV25-1; TRBD1 is a possible D gene (5 bases). Trimming removed 3 bases at V and 0 bases at J, with 12 bases between. Germline V lookup: CDR1 MGHDK, CDR2 SYGVNS. The CDR3 length is 16 residues. The CDR3 protein is CASSDPRAYSNQPQHF. CDR3 DNA: TGTGCCAGCAGTGATCCCAGGGCCTATAGCAATCAGCCCCAGCATTTT.

The chain carries TRBV7-2 and TRBJ1-1; D is undetermined. The CDR3 has 16 amino acids. Germline values: CDR1 SGHTA, CDR2 FQGNSA. V was cut by 5 bases and J by 4 bases, with 20 bases left in between. The CDR3 sequence: CASSKGGSGDSTEAFF. In DNA form, the CDR3 reads TGTGCCAGCAGCAAAGGAGGGTCAGGCGATTCCACTGAAGCTTTCTTT.

The chain combines TRBV27 with TRBJ1-6; no clear D gene. Germline loops: CDR1 MNHEY, CDR2 SMNVEV (reference sequence). The CDR3 sequence is 14 residues long. V dropped 4 bases and J dropped 6 bases, with 10 bases sitting between them. In DNA, the CDR3 is TGTGCCAGCAGTTCCCCGGCTAGTAATTCACCCCTCCACTTT. Its translation is CASSSPASNSPLHF.

The V and J genes are TRBV3-1 (or the pseudogene TRBV3-2) and TRBJ2-3; 11 nucleotides line up with TRBD2. With 2 bases clipped from V and 6 bases from J, the junction kept 7 bases outside the gene matches. The CDR3 loop spans 16 amino acids. Germline CDR1 reads LGHDT; CDR2 reads YNNKEL (reference sequence). CDR3 in amino acids: CASSQRLAGGADTQYF. The CDR3 nucleotides are TGTGCCAGCAGCCAAAGGCTAGCGGGGGGAGCGGATACGCAGTATTTT.

The genes are TRBV19 and TRBJ2-7; TRBD1 aligns across 7 bases. The ends lost 3 bases at V and 2 bases at J; junction bases unmatched: 4. In germline, CDR1 is LNHDA, CDR2 SQIVND (reference sequence). The CDR3 consists of 14 residues. Here the CDR3 DNA reads TGTGCCAGTAGTATCACGGGACAGACCTACGAGCAGTACTTC. Amino acid sequence: CASSITGQTYEQYF.

The chain has TRBV6-5 and TRBJ2-6, with a weak D call TRBD1 (6 bases). V lost 7 bases and J 1 base, leaving 8 bases between the germline ends. The germline V gene has CDR1 MNHEY and CDR2 SVGAGI. The CDR3 is 14 residues long. The CDR3 region is CASNQGSGANVLTF. The CDR3 nucleotides are TGTGCCAGCAACCAGGGGTCTGGGGCCAACGTCCTGACTTTC.

The chain is built from TRBV9 and TRBJ1-3; D gene ambiguous. The length of the CDR3 is 14 residues. Trimming cost V 2 bases and J 5 bases, with 11 bases left between them. CDR1 and CDR2 (germline): SGDLS, YYNGEE. In DNA form, the CDR3 reads TGTGCCAGCAGCGTCGGGAATACCAGAAACACCATATATTTT. Protein product: CASSVGNTRNTIYF.